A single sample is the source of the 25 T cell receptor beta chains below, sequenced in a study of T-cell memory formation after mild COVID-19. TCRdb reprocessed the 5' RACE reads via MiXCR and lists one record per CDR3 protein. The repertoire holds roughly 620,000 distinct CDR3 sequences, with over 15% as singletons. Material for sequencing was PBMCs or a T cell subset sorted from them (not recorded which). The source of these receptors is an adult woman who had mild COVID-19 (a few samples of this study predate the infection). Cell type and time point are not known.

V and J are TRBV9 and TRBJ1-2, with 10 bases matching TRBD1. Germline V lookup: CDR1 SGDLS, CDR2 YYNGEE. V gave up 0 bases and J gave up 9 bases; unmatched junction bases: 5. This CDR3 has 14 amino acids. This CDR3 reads CASSVVGQGPSYTF. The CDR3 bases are TGTGCCAGCAGCGTAGTGGGACAGGGGCCGAGCTACACCTTC.

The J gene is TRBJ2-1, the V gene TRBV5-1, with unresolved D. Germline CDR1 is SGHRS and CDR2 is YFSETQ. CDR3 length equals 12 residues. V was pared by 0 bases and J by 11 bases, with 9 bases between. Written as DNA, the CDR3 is TGCGCCAGCAGCTTGGCAAGGGAACAGCAGTTCTTC. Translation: CASSLAREQQFF.

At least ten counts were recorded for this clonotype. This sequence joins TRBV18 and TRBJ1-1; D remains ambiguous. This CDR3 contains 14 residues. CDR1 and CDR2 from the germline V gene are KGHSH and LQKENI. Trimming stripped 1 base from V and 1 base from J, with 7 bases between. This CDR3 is CASSPRTENTEAFF. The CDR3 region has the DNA TGTGCCAGCTCACCACGGACCGAGAACACTGAAGCTTTCTTT.

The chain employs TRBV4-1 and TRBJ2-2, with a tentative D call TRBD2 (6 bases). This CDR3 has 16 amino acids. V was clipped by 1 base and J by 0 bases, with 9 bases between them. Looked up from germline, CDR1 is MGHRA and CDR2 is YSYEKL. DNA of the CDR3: TGCGCCAGCAGCCAAGTCGGCGGGGCGAACACCGGGGAGCTGTTTTTT. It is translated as CASSQVGGANTGELFF.

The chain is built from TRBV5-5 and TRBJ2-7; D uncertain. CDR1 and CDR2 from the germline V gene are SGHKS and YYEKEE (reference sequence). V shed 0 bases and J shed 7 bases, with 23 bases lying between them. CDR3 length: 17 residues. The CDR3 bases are TGTGCCAGCAGCTTGGTAACCGGGTATCAACTGGCTACTGAGCAGTACTTC. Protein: CASSLVTGYQLATEQYF.

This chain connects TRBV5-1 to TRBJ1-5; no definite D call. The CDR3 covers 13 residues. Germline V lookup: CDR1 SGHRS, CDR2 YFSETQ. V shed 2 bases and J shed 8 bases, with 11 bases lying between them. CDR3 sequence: CASSLSPREPQHF. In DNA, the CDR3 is TGCGCCAGCAGCTTATCTCCACGTGAGCCCCAGCATTTT.

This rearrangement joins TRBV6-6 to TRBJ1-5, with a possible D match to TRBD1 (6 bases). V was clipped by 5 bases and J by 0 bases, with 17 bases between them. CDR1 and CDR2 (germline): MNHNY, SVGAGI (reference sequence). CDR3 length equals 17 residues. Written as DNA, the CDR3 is TGTGCCAGCAGTCCACTTAGACAGGAATATAGCAATCAGCCCCAGCATTTT. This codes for CASSPLRQEYSNQPQHF.

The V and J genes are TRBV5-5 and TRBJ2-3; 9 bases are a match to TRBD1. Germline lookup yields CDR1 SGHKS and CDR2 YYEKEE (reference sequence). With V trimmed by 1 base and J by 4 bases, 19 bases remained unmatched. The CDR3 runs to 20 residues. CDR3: CASSLRHIRPGTGSADTQYF. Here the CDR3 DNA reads TGTGCCAGCAGCTTGCGTCACATACGTCCCGGGACAGGGAGCGCAGATACGCAGTATTTT.

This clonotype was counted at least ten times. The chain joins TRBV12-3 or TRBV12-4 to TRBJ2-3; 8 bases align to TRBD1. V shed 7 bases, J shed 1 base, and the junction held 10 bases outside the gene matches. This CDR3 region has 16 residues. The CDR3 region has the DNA TGTGCCAGCATCACCCCAGGGGGCGGGGGCACAGATACGCAGTATTTT. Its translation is CASITPGGGGTDTQYF.

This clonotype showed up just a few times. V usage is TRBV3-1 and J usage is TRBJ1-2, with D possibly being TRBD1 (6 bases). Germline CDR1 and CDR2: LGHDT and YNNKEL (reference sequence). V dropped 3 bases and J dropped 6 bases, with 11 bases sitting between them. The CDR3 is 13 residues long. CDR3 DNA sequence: TGTGCCAGCAGCCAGACGTCAGGGGATGGCTACACCTTC. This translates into CASSQTSGDGYTF.

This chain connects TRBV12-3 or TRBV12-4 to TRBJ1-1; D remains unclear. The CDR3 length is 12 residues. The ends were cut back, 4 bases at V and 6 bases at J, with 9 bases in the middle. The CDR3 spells CASSSIAAEAFF. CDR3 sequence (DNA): TGTGCCAGCAGTTCGATCGCTGCTGAAGCTTTCTTT.

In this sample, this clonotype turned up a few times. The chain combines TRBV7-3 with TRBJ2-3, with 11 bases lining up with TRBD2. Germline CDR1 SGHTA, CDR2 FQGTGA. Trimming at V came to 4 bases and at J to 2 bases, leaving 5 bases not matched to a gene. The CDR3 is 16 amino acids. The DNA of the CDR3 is TGTGCCAGCAGCTCGGGGACTAGCGGTTCCACAGATACGCAGTATTTT. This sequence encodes CASSSGTSGSTDTQYF. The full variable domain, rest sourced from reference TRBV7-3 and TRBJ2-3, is GAGVSQTPSNKVTEKGKYVELRCDPISGHTALYWYRQSLGQGPEFLIYFQGTGAADDSGLPNDRFFAVRPEGSVSTLKIQRTERGDSAVYLCASSSGTSGSTDTQYFGPGTRLTVL.

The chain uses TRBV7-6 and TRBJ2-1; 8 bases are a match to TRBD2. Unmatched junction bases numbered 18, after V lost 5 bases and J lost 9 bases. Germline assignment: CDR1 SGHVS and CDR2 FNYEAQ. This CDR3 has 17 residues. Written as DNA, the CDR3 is TGTGCCAGCAGCCAAGGATGGACTAGCCGGGCCTGGGTTGAGCAGTTCTTC. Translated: CASSQGWTSRAWVEQFF.

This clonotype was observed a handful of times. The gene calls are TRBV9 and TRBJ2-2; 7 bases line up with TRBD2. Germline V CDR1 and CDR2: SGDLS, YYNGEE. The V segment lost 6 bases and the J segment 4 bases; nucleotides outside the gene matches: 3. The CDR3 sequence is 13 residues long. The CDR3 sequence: CASTTGGTGELFF. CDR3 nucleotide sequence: TGTGCCAGCACCACGGGGGGCACCGGGGAGCTGTTTTTT.

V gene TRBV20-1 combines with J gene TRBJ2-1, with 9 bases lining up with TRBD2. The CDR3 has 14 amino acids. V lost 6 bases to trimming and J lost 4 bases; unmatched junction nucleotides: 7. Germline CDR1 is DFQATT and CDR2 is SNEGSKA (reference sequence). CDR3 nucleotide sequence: TGCAGTGCCATAACTAGCGGGCGATACAATGAGCAGTTCTTC. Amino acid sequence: CSAITSGRYNEQFF.

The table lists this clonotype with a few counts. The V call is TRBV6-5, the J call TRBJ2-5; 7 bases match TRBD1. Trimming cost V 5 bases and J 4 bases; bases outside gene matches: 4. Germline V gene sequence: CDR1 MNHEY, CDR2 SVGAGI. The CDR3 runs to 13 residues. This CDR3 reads CASSLYRGETQYF. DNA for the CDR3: TGTGCCAGCAGTCTGTACAGGGGAGAGACCCAGTACTTC.

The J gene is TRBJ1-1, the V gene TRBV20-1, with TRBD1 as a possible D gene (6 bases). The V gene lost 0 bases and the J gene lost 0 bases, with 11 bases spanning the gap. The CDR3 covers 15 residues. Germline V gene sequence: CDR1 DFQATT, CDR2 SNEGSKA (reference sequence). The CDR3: CSAREDRTVNTEAFF. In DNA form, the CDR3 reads TGCAGTGCTAGAGAAGATAGGACAGTGAACACTGAAGCTTTCTTT.

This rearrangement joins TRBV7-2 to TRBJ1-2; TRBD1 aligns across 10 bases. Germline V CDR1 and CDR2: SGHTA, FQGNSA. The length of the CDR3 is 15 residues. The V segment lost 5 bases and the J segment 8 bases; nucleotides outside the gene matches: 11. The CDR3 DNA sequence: TGTGCCAGCAGCCCCCGAAGACAGGGGGCTCGCGGCTACACCTTC. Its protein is CASSPRRQGARGYTF. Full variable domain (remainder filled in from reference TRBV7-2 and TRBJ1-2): GAGVSQSPSNKVTEKGKDVELRCDPISGHTALYWYRQSLGQGLEFLIYFQGNSAPDKSGLPSDRFSAERTGGSVSTLTIQRTQQEDSAVYLCASSPRRQGARGYTFGSGTRLTVV.

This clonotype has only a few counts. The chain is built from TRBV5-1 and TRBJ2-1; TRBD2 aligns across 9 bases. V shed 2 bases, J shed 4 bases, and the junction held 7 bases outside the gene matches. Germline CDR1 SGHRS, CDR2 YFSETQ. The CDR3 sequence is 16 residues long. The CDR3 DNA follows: TGCGCCAGCAGCTTACCGAGCGGGGGGAGGTACAATGAGCAGTTCTTC. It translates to CASSLPSGGRYNEQFF.

The CDR3 spells CASSHGLAGYQETQYF. In nucleotides, the CDR3 is TGTGCCAGCAGCCATGGACTAGCGGGCTACCAAGAGACCCAGTACTTC. V usage is TRBV12-3 or TRBV12-4 and J usage is TRBJ2-5, with 11 positions matching TRBD2. This CDR3 contains 16 residues. J lost 0 bases, V lost 6 bases, and 6 bases had no gene match.

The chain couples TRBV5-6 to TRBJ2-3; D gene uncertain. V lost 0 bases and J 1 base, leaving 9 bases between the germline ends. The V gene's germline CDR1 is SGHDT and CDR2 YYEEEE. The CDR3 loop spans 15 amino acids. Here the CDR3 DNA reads TGTGCCAGCAGCTTGGATTATATTCGCACAGATACGCAGTATTTT. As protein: CASSLDYIRTDTQYF.

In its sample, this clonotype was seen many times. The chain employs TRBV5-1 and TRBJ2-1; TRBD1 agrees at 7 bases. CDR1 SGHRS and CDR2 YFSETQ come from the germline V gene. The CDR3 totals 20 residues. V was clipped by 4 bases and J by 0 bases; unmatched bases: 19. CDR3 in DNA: TGCGCCAGCAGCCCACGGGACAGAACCACCTACCTGGGCTCCTACAATGAGCAGTTCTTC. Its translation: CASSPRDRTTYLGSYNEQFF.

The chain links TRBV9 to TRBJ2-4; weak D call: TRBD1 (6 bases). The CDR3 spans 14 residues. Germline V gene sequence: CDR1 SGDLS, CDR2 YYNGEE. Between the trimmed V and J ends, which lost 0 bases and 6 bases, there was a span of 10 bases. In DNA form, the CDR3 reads TGTGCCAGCAGCGTAGGTGGCAGGGGAAACATTCAGTACTTC. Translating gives CASSVGGRGNIQYF. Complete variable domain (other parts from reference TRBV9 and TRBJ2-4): DSGVTQTPKHLITATGQRVTLRCSPRSGDLSVYWYQQSLDQGLQFLIQYYNGEERAKGNILERFSAQQFPDLHSELNLSSLELGDSALYFCASSVGGRGNIQYFGAGTRLSVL.

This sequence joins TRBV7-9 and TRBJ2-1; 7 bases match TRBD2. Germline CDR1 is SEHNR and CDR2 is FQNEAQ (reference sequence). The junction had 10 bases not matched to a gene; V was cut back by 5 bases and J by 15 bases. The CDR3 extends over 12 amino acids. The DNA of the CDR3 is TGTGCCAGCAGCGCGACTAGCACCACCTGGTTCTTC. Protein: CASSATSTTWFF.

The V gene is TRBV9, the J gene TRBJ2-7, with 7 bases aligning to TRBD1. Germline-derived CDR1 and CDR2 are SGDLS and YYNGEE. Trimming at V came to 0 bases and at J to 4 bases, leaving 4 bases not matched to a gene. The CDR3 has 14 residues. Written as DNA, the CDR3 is TGTGCCAGCAGCGTAGAAGGGGGCAGGTACGAGCAGTACTTC. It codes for CASSVEGGRYEQYF.